This T cell receptor beta chain was recorded in a study of spatial heterogeneity in lung cancer. The study, taken as a whole, reports: The estimate shows that only about 6.6% of tumor T cells were covered for alpha and roughly 13% for beta chains. Counts of expanded alpha and beta TCRs within tumors tracked the tumor nonsynonymous mutation count.

Ends included, the CDR3 has 8 residues. In germline, CDR1 is SGHVS, CDR2 FNYEAQ. Indicated time point: sample taken at primary tumor resection. Only one count was recorded for this clonotype. Its antigen is currently unknown. Here the CDR3 omits its conserved ending phenylalanine or tryptophan, so a read error is the likely source. The limits of the CDR3 on the DNA are not certain, so only TCRdb's listed CDR3 is given. A library prepared for alpha chains yielded this beta chain as an off-target read; its size is of little meaning. In TCRdb, the 5' RACE reads were re-called with MiXCR into one record per CDR3 protein. The profile shows several thousand distinct CDR3 sequences, around 8.4% of them singletons.

Sequences were derived from lung tumor tissue, sampled at surgery. This rearrangement joins TRBV7-6 to TRBJ1-6; TRBD1 reflects the table's D call only, with no check against the DNA. This TCR was recovered from a male donor with early-stage non-small cell lung cancer. CDR3 residues: CASKSVGG.